One and the same sample provided the 29 T cell receptor beta chains below, sequenced in a study of blood T cell repertoires in COVID-19. The data were produced by immunoSEQ multiplex PCR, yet TCRdb's version contains in-frame clones alone and is incomplete. The table records roughly 250,000 clones, 70% to 85% of them present only once. The sequencing sample was made of peripheral blood. The receptors were sampled from a woman aged 40 to 55 with active or convalescent COVID-19.

This sequence joins TRBV28 and TRBJ1-4; D remains ambiguous. Trimming pared 5 bases from V and 8 bases from J, leaving 6 bases between. Germline V gene data show CDR1 as MDHEN and CDR2 as SYDVKM. The CDR3 is 11 amino acids. The CDR3 DNA follows: TGTGCCAGCAGTCCCCAGGAAAAACTGTTTTTT. This translates into CASSPQEKLFF.

The DNA of the CDR3 is TGTGCCAGTGAGGGGAACAGGGGGTTTCCAGCTAATGAAAAACTGTTTTTT. Amino acids: CASEGNRGFPANEKLFF. The chain uses TRBV28 and TRBJ1-4; TRBD1 matches at 8 bases. Germline CDR1 reads MDHEN; CDR2 reads SYDVKM. With V trimmed by 9 bases and J by 3 bases, 15 bases remained unmatched. This CDR3 spans 17 amino acids.

The sample holds a few counts of this clone. The V gene is TRBV10-2, the J gene TRBJ2-3; 8 nucleotides agree with TRBD1. The CDR3 has 14 residues. Losses at the gene ends were 8 bases for V and 4 bases for J; bases not matched to a gene: 8. From germline, CDR1 is WSHSY and CDR2 SAAADI. CDR3 in DNA: TGCGCCAGCGGCCTTGGACAGGGCGCAGATACGCAGTATTTT. As protein: CASGLGQGADTQYF.

The rearrangement joins TRBV10-3 to TRBJ1-2; 7 bases line up with TRBD1. Germline values: CDR1 ENHRY, CDR2 SYGVKD. This CDR3 has 14 amino acids. V shed 6 bases, J shed 5 bases, and the junction held 9 bases outside the gene matches. Here the CDR3 DNA reads TGTGCCATCAGACCTGACAGGGAGGTTTATGGCTACACCTTC. It encodes CAIRPDREVYGYTF.

The V gene is TRBV18, the J gene TRBJ1-3; D not resolved. Germline CDR1 KGHSH, CDR2 LQKENI. The ends were cut back, 4 bases at V and 1 base at J, with 11 bases in the middle. CDR3 length equals 15 residues. The CDR3 region has the DNA TGTGCCAGCTCACAGAAGGGAGGTTCTGGAAACACCATATATTTT. Encoded protein: CASSQKGGSGNTIYF. Combining the CDR3 with reference TRBV18 and TRBJ1-3 gives the whole variable domain NAGVMQNPRHLVRRRGQEARLRCSPMKGHSHVYWYRQLPEEGLKFMVYLQKENIIDESGMPKERFSAEFPKEGPSILRIQQVVRGDSAAYFCASSQKGGSGNTIYFGEGSWLTVV.

The chain carries TRBV3-1 (or the pseudogene TRBV3-2) and TRBJ2-3; a possible D gene is TRBD2 (6 bases). V lost 3 bases and J 2 bases, leaving 12 bases between the germline ends. Germline loops: CDR1 LGHDT, CDR2 YNNKEL (reference sequence). The CDR3 loop spans 15 amino acids. The CDR3 bases are TGTGCCAGCAGCCACAGAACGGGACTCACAGATACGCAGTATTTT. Amino acids: CASSHRTGLTDTQYF.

This chain uses TRBV19 with TRBJ1-2, with D perhaps TRBD1 (5 bases). CDR1 is LNHDA, CDR2 SQIVND, per germline (reference sequence). The CDR3 extends over 15 amino acids. Deletions cut 5 bases from V and 3 bases from J, with 16 bases between. CDR3 protein: CASSVQGSLDYGYTF. As DNA, the CDR3 is TGTGCCAGTAGTGTTCAGGGAAGCTTGGACTATGGCTACACCTTC. Full variable domain (rest looked up from reference TRBV19 and TRBJ1-2): DGGITQSPKYLFRKEGQNVTLSCEQNLNHDAMYWYRQDPGQGLRLIYYSQIVNDFQKGDIAEGYSVSREKKESFPLTVTSAQKNPTAFYLCASSVQGSLDYGYTFGSGTRLTVV.

This clone was seen once. V is TRBV28 and J is TRBJ1-2; D gene ambiguous. The germline V and J ends were trimmed by 3 bases and 7 bases, with 6 bases remaining between them. Germline lookup yields CDR1 MDHEN and CDR2 SYDVKM. CDR3 size: 11 residues. The CDR3 sequence is CASSFSVGYTF. For the CDR3, the DNA is TGTGCCAGCAGTTTCTCCGTTGGCTACACCTTC.

This rearrangement joins TRBV28 to TRBJ1-5, with TRBD1 identical over 7 bases. Germline lookup yields CDR1 MDHEN and CDR2 SYDVKM. V shed 6 bases and J 4 bases; nucleotides not matched to a gene: 6. This CDR3 has 14 residues. DNA of the CDR3: TGTGCCAGCAGCATCTCAGGGGGAAATCAGCCCCAGCATTTT. Residues: CASSISGGNQPQHF.

Remarks on this clone: Distinct nucleotide sequences in the sample also encode this CDR3. The V gene is TRBV12-3 or TRBV12-4, the J gene TRBJ1-2, with 7 positions matching TRBD1. V gave up 5 bases and J gave up 6 bases; unmatched junction bases: 6. This CDR3 spans 13 amino acids. CDR3 sequence (DNA): TGTGCCAGCAGTCTTGGAGGGGGCGATGGCTACACCTTC. Residues: CASSLGGGDGYTF.

This rearrangement joins TRBV5-1 to TRBJ2-7; possible D gene TRBD1, 6 bases. V lost 3 bases to trimming and J lost 2 bases, with 12 bases between them. Per the germline V gene, CDR1 is SGHRS and CDR2 is YFSETQ. The CDR3 runs to 14 residues. CDR3 sequence reads: CASSSPGDAYEQYF. The CDR3 region has the DNA TGCGCCAGCAGCTCTCCAGGGGACGCCTACGAGCAGTACTTC.

The V gene is TRBV7-2, the J gene TRBJ1-3, with TRBD1 as a possible D gene (6 bases). The germline V and J ends were trimmed by 0 bases and 2 bases, with 11 bases remaining between them. Germline V gives CDR1 SGHTA, CDR2 FQGNSA. CDR3 length: 16 residues. CDR3 sequence (DNA): TGTGCCAGCAGCTTAGCGGGGGGGGGCACTGGAAACACCATATATTTT. This sequence encodes CASSLAGGGTGNTIYF.

The chain's CDR3 is CASSQGAWAFF. CDR3 bases: TGTGCCAGCAGCCAAGGTGCGTGGGCTTTCTTT. V and J are TRBV3-1 (or the pseudogene TRBV3-2) and TRBJ1-1, with unresolved D. The CDR3 covers 11 residues. Trimming took 1 base from V and 11 from J, leaving 8 bases between them. CDR1 is LGHDT, CDR2 YNNKEL, per germline (reference sequence).

Turning to this clone: In the same sample, other DNA sequences code for this CDR3. The rearrangement joins TRBV7-9 to TRBJ1-5; possibly TRBD1 for D (6 bases). This CDR3 contains 15 residues. Per germline, CDR1 SEHNR and CDR2 FQNEAQ (reference sequence). The V gene lost 1 base and the J gene lost 2 bases, with 9 bases spanning the gap. This CDR3 is CASSLDRVGNQPQHF. The CDR3 coding sequence is TGTGCCAGCAGCTTAGACAGGGTGGGCAATCAGCCCCAGCATTTT.

This clone was found many times. V is TRBV3-1 (or the pseudogene TRBV3-2) and J is TRBJ2-1; 8 nucleotides align to TRBD1. The V gene end was trimmed by 4 bases and the J gene end by 8 bases; junction bases not matched to a gene: 13. The CDR3 spans 16 residues. From germline, CDR1 is LGHDT and CDR2 YNNKEL (reference sequence). The chain's CDR3 is CASSLRVGPGGDEQFF. The DNA of the CDR3 is TGTGCCAGCAGCCTTCGGGTGGGACCAGGGGGCGATGAGCAGTTCTTC.

The genes are TRBV2 and TRBJ2-4; 7 bases match TRBD2. V lost 8 bases and J lost 4; bases outside the gene matches: 8. CDR1 SNHLY and CDR2 FYNNEI come from the germline V gene. The length of the CDR3 is 14 residues. CDR3 sequence: CASVGEGQKNIQYF. As DNA, the CDR3 is TGTGCCAGCGTTGGGGAGGGGCAAAAAAACATTCAGTACTTC.

The chain recombines TRBV24-1 with TRBJ2-7, with D perhaps TRBD2 (5 bases). The V gene lost 9 bases and the J gene lost 3 bases, with 14 bases spanning the gap. The germline V gene encodes CDR1 KGHDR and CDR2 SFDVKD. The CDR3 is made up of 13 amino acids. CDR3 residues: CATGPGSGYEQYF. DNA for the CDR3: TGTGCCACCGGCCCGGGGAGCGGCTACGAGCAGTACTTC.

The CDR3 protein is CASSSGQGFRGNQPQHF. CDR3 DNA sequence: TGTGCCAGTTCCTCGGGACAGGGTTTTCGAGGCAATCAGCCCCAGCATTTT. The chain uses TRBV19 and TRBJ1-5, with 9 bases that match TRBD1. V shed 8 bases and J 2 bases; nucleotides not matched to a gene: 13. Germline lookup yields CDR1 LNHDA and CDR2 SQIVND (reference sequence). The CDR3 has 17 amino acids. Supplemented by reference TRBV19 and TRBJ1-5, the full variable domain reads DGGITQSPKYLFRKEGQNVTLSCEQNLNHDAMYWYRQDPGQGLRLIYYSQIVNDFQKGDIAEGYSVSREKKESFPLTVTSAQKNPTAFYLCASSSGQGFRGNQPQHFGDGTRLSIL.

The chain links TRBV5-1 to TRBJ2-1; 7 bases are a match to TRBD1. Germline assignment: CDR1 SGHRS and CDR2 YFSETQ. V was pared by 4 bases and J by 0 bases, with 7 bases of the junction left unmatched. The length of the CDR3 is 16 residues. CDR3 nucleotide sequence: TGCGCCAGCAGCACCGACAGGGTCAGCTCCTACAATGAGCAGTTCTTC. This gives the protein CASSTDRVSSYNEQFF. The full variable domain, completed using reference TRBV5-1 and TRBJ2-1, is KAGVTQTPRYLIKTRGQQVTLSCSPISGHRSVSWYQQTPGQGLQFLFEYFSETQRNKGNFPGRFSGRQFSNSRSEMNVSTLELGDSALYLCASSTDRVSSYNEQFFGPGTRLTVL.

V gene TRBV7-2 combines with J gene TRBJ2-1, with TRBD2 matching 11 bases. The CDR3 totals 16 residues. CDR1 and CDR2 (germline): SGHTA, FQGNSA. The junction had 8 bases not matched to a gene; V was cut back by 5 bases and J by 5 bases. The CDR3: CASSRRLAGGHNEQFF. CDR3 nucleotides: TGTGCCAGCAGCCGCCGCCTAGCGGGGGGACACAATGAGCAGTTCTTC.

The CDR3 sequence: CAISDPDRDSNQPQHF. In DNA form, the CDR3 reads TGTGCCATCAGTGATCCTGACCGGGATAGCAATCAGCCCCAGCATTTT. This chain connects TRBV10-3 to TRBJ1-5; no clear D gene. Per germline, CDR1 ENHRY and CDR2 SYGVKD. V lost 3 bases and J lost 0, with 12 bases in between. The CDR3 sequence is 16 residues long.

This chain connects TRBV10-3 to TRBJ1-3; D ambiguous. Trimming took off 0 bases at V and 4 bases at J, with 10 bases between the two ends. CDR1 and CDR2 (germline): ENHRY, SYGVKD. The CDR3 has 15 amino acids. This CDR3 reads CAISESVRTGNTIYF. The CDR3 region has the DNA TGTGCCATCAGTGAGTCTGTACGAACAGGAAACACCATATATTTT.

The chain links TRBV6-1 to TRBJ2-2, with D possibly TRBD2 on 5 matching bases. Per the germline V gene, CDR1 is MNHNS and CDR2 is SASEGT. V lost 4 bases and J 1 base, leaving 19 bases between the germline ends. The CDR3 consists of 18 residues. The CDR3 loop reads CASSATGSLLGNTGELFF. As DNA, the CDR3 is TGTGCCAGCAGTGCTACGGGGTCCCTCCTTGGGAACACCGGGGAGCTGTTTTTT.

This clone was seen only a few times. This chain connects TRBV5-1 to TRBJ2-3; D remains ambiguous. Trimming left V 1 base short and J 4 bases short, with 7 bases between. CDR3 length: 13 residues. The germline gives CDR1 SGHRS, CDR2 YFSETQ. The CDR3 protein is CASSLQVADTQYF. The CDR3 coding sequence is TGCGCCAGCAGCTTGCAGGTAGCAGATACGCAGTATTTT.

This chain uses TRBV29-1 with TRBJ1-1; 9 bases agree with TRBD1. CDR3 size: 13 residues. V shed 7 bases and J 4 bases; nucleotides not matched to a gene: 7. Germline CDR1 and CDR2: SQVTM and ANQGSEA. The CDR3 reads CSATGQGRTEAFF. CDR3 sequence (DNA): TGCAGCGCGACCGGACAGGGGCGCACTGAAGCTTTCTTT.

This clone was counted a few times. The chain carries TRBV2 and TRBJ1-1; D ambiguous. Germline CDR1 reads SNHLY; CDR2 reads FYNNEI. V was cut by 7 bases and J by 0 bases, with 3 bases left in between. The CDR3 covers 11 residues. The CDR3 region has the DNA TGTGCCAGCACAGTGAACACTGAAGCTTTCTTT. Its protein is CASTVNTEAFF. Together with reference TRBV2 and TRBJ1-1, the CDR3 gives the full variable domain: EPEVTQTPSHQVTQMGQEVILRCVPISNHLYFYWYRQILGQKVEFLVSFYNNEISEKSEIFDDQFSVERPDGSNFTLKIRSTKLEDSAMYFCASTVNTEAFFGQGTRLTVV.

The chain has TRBV6-5 and TRBJ1-2; 8 bases are a match to TRBD1. CDR1 is MNHEY and CDR2 is SVGAGI in the germline V gene. The CDR3 runs to 13 residues. V shed 7 bases and J 8 bases; nucleotides not matched to a gene: 9. The CDR3 spells CASTEDGDRGYTF. CDR3 DNA: TGTGCCAGCACCGAAGACGGGGACAGGGGCTACACCTTC.

V and J are TRBV5-4 and TRBJ2-3; 8 positions agree with TRBD1. The junction had 14 bases not matched to a gene; V was cut back by 4 bases and J by 4 bases. Germline CDR1 and CDR2: SGHNT and YYREEE (reference sequence). The CDR3 contains 17 residues. CDR3 residues: CASSIGQGRYSADTQYF. Written as DNA, the CDR3 is TGTGCCAGCAGCATCGGACAGGGACGGTATTCGGCAGATACGCAGTATTTT.

The chain joins TRBV15 to TRBJ1-1; 9 bases fit TRBD1. V gave up 2 bases and J gave up 3 bases; unmatched junction bases: 10. Germline CDR1 LNHNV, CDR2 YYDKDF (reference sequence). The CDR3 sequence is 17 residues long. The CDR3 DNA reads TGTGCCACCAGCAGAAAACAGGGGGCTTTAGCTTACACTGAAGCTTTCTTT. Translation gives CATSRKQGALAYTEAFF.